The 20 T cell receptor beta chains below all came from one sample that was sequenced in a study of chemoradiotherapy in HPV16-positive cancers. The assay was immunoSEQ multiplex PCR, and TCRdb's table has in-frame clones only and misses some. The table shows 65,000 to 80,000 clones, with about 88% occurring only once. Specimen: blood, collected from a patient who underwent chemoradiotherapy. Receptor source: a human donor with HPV-associated anogenital cancer.

This clone was detected only once. The chain joins TRBV7-6 to TRBJ1-2, with D perhaps TRBD1 (6 bases). CDR3 length: 12 amino acids. The V end was cut by 5 bases, the J end by 10 bases, with 14 bases between. Germline CDR1 is SGHVS and CDR2 is FNYEAQ. This CDR3 reads CASSAKTGHYTF. The DNA of the CDR3 is TGTGCCAGCAGCGCCAAAACAGGGCACTACACCTTC.

The rearrangement links TRBV7-9 to TRBJ1-1, with no clear D. There are 16 residues in the CDR3. CDR1 SEHNR and CDR2 FQNEAQ come from the germline V gene (reference sequence). V lost 5 bases and J 1 base, leaving 17 bases between the germline ends. DNA for the CDR3: TGTGCCAGCAGCCCAACGTACGGATCCCAGAACACTGAAGCTTTCTTT. Its translation: CASSPTYGSQNTEAFF.

This clone appeared a few times. The gene calls are TRBV6-1 and TRBJ1-5, with D possibly being TRBD1 (6 bases). The CDR3 is 14 amino acids. Trimming removed 6 bases at V and 7 bases at J, with 16 bases between. Germline lookup yields CDR1 MNHNS and CDR2 SASEGT. CDR3 sequence (DNA): TGTGCCAGCAGGAGCAGGGGAAGGGACCAGCCCCAGCATTTT. It translates to CASRSRGRDQPQHF.

The chain has TRBV11-2 and TRBJ2-1; D is uncertain. Germline lookup yields CDR1 SGHAT and CDR2 FQNNGV. Between the trimmed V and J ends, which lost 1 base and 2 bases, there was a span of 12 bases. The CDR3 is 16 amino acids. CDR3 amino acids: CASSLGTDFTYNEQFF. The CDR3 nucleotides read TGTGCCAGCAGCTTAGGAACGGATTTTACCTACAATGAGCAGTTCTTC.

This clone appeared once. This chain connects TRBV4-1 to TRBJ1-2, with 8 bases that match TRBD1. The CDR3 consists of 13 residues. Germline V gives CDR1 MGHRA, CDR2 YSYEKL. V lost 0 bases and J lost 8; bases outside the gene matches: 2. The CDR3 region has the DNA TGCGCCAGCAGCCAAGACAGGGGGCTGGGCTACACCTTC. Protein: CASSQDRGLGYTF.

The chain links TRBV6-1 to TRBJ2-1; TRBD2 matches at 10 bases. The V gene's germline CDR1 is MNHNS and CDR2 SASEGT. The J segment lost 7 bases and the V segment lost 4 bases, leaving 10 bases of the junction unmatched. CDR3 length equals 16 residues. CDR3 coding DNA: TGTGCCAGCAGTGGTACTAGCGGGGCCCTCGGGAATGAGCAGTTCTTC. This sequence encodes CASSGTSGALGNEQFF.

This chain joins TRBV2 and TRBJ2-7; 7 bases match TRBD1. V gave up 3 bases and J gave up 2 bases; unmatched junction bases: 4. Germline CDR1 and CDR2: SNHLY and FYNNEI. CDR3 length: 14 residues. DNA for the CDR3: TGTGCCAGCAGTGACCAGGGACAGACCTACGAGCAGTACTTC. It yields the protein CASSDQGQTYEQYF.

The chain uses TRBV6-5 and TRBJ2-1; 7 nucleotides line up with TRBD2. Trimming cost V 4 bases and J 6 bases; bases outside gene matches: 9. The V gene's germline CDR1 is MNHEY and CDR2 SVGAGI. This CDR3 comprises 15 residues. CDR3 protein: CASSSRGVLTNEQFF. CDR3 sequence (DNA): TGTGCCAGCAGTTCCCGGGGGGTTTTGACCAATGAGCAGTTCTTC.

The rearrangement joins TRBV27 to TRBJ2-2, with 11 bases lining up with TRBD2. V dropped 8 bases and J dropped 5; count of bases not matched to a gene: 13. Germline CDR1 MNHEY, CDR2 SMNVEV (reference sequence). This CDR3 has 17 amino acids. Written as DNA, the CDR3 is TGTGCCAGCCGACTCGACCTAGCGGGGGGTGGAACCGGGGAGCTGTTTTTT. It encodes CASRLDLAGGGTGELFF.

The chain is built from TRBV6-1 and TRBJ1-1, with unresolved D. CDR3 length: 15 amino acids. Germline loops: CDR1 MNHNS, CDR2 SASEGT. The ends were cut back, 6 bases at V and 3 bases at J, with 17 bases in the middle. CDR3 nucleotides: TGTGCCAGCAGCGCCTTGGCTCTTTCGTACACTGAAGCTTTCTTT. Protein sequence: CASSALALSYTEAFF.

This chain uses TRBV11-2 with TRBJ2-1; 9 bases line up with TRBD2. With V trimmed by 1 base and J by 4 bases, 2 bases remained unmatched. CDR1 and CDR2 (germline): SGHAT, FQNNGV. The CDR3 extends over 15 amino acids. CDR3 loop: CASSLGSGGYNEQFF. CDR3 nucleotides: TGTGCCAGCAGCTTAGGTAGCGGGGGTTACAATGAGCAGTTCTTC. Based on the CDR3 plus reference TRBV11-2 and TRBJ2-1, the full variable domain is EAGVAQSPRYKIIEKRQSVAFWCNPISGHATLYWYQQILGQGPKLLIQFQNNGVVDDSQLPKDRFSAERLKGVDSTLKIQPAKLEDSAVYLCASSLGSGGYNEQFFGPGTRLTVL.

The chain employs TRBV19 and TRBJ1-2; unclear D gene. The CDR3 runs 14 residues. Germline V gives CDR1 LNHDA, CDR2 SQIVND (reference sequence). V was clipped by 8 bases and J by 3 bases, with 16 bases between them. In DNA form, the CDR3 reads TGTGCCAGTCGCTCTTTCCGGGGTGACTATGGCTACACCTTC. It translates to CASRSFRGDYGYTF. The whole variable domain, remainder taken from reference TRBV19 and TRBJ1-2, is DGGITQSPKYLFRKEGQNVTLSCEQNLNHDAMYWYRQDPGQGLRLIYYSQIVNDFQKGDIAEGYSVSREKKESFPLTVTSAQKNPTAFYLCASRSFRGDYGYTFGSGTRLTVV.

The J gene is TRBJ2-1, the V gene TRBV11-2, with D unresolved. The CDR3 is made up of 16 amino acids. Trimming stripped 1 base from V and 7 bases from J, with 17 bases between. Germline CDR1 reads SGHAT; CDR2 reads FQNNGV. Here the CDR3 DNA reads TGTGCCAGCAGCTTAGTTGTGGGTTCGGGTGTGAATGAGCAGTTCTTC. This encodes CASSLVVGSGVNEQFF.

The chain links TRBV6-5 to TRBJ1-1; TRBD1 agrees at 7 bases. CDR3 length: 14 amino acids. The trim removed 5 bases at V and 4 bases at J, leaving 7 bases unmatched. Per germline, CDR1 MNHEY and CDR2 SVGAGI. The CDR3 loop reads CASSEEWTGTEAFF. The DNA of the CDR3 is TGTGCCAGCAGTGAGGAATGGACAGGCACTGAAGCTTTCTTT.

The chain couples TRBV27 to TRBJ1-5, with TRBD1 matching over 7 bases. The V segment lost 2 bases and the J segment 5 bases; nucleotides outside the gene matches: 3. Germline V lookup: CDR1 MNHEY, CDR2 SMNVEV (reference sequence). This CDR3 has 14 amino acids. The CDR3 protein is CASSLDRADQPQHF. CDR3 in DNA: TGTGCCAGCAGTTTAGACAGGGCCGATCAGCCCCAGCATTTT.

The chain carries TRBV27 and TRBJ1-1; 11 positions agree with TRBD1. After removal of 4 bases from V and 0 bases from J, the junction contained 4 bases not matched to a gene. CDR1 and CDR2 (germline): MNHEY, SMNVEV (reference sequence). The CDR3 totals 16 residues. CDR3 sequence reads: CASSWTGGLMNTEAFF. CDR3 in DNA: TGTGCCAGCAGTTGGACAGGGGGCTTAATGAACACTGAAGCTTTCTTT.

This clone has a single count. The gene calls are TRBV15 and TRBJ1-1; D is unclear. The CDR3 sequence is 15 residues long. The germline V gene encodes CDR1 LNHNV and CDR2 YYDKDF (reference sequence). V was pared by 0 bases and J by 3 bases, with 11 bases between. The CDR3 loop reads CATSRESDSYTEAFF. CDR3 sequence (DNA): TGTGCCACCAGCAGAGAATCAGATTCATACACTGAAGCTTTCTTT.

CDR3 in amino acids: CASSQEMMAGYEQYF. CDR3 bases: TGCGCCAGCAGCCAAGAGATGATGGCAGGCTACGAGCAGTACTTC. The chain has TRBV4-1 and TRBJ2-7, with D unclear. CDR3 length: 15 amino acids. CDR1 and CDR2 (germline): MGHRA, YSYEKL. V was pared by 0 bases and J by 3 bases, with 12 bases between.

With respect to this clone: Germline is not matched at one junction end, which may reflect a read error. This rearrangement joins TRBV7-7 to TRBJ2-7; 8 bases line up with TRBD1. The CDR3 consists of 13 residues. Germline CDR1 reads SSHAT; CDR2 reads FNYEAQ (reference sequence). CDR3 region: CASSSDRGFEQYF. The CDR3 DNA reads as TGTGCTAGCAGCTCCGACAGGGGTTTCGAGCAGTACTTC.

This clone has only one observation. This chain joins TRBV11-2 and TRBJ2-3; D might be TRBD2 (5 bases). This CDR3 comprises 15 residues. Looked up from germline, CDR1 is SGHAT and CDR2 is FQNNGV. Trimming took off 3 bases at V and 6 bases at J, with 16 bases between the two ends. The CDR3 loop reads CASSFQLGLGDTQYF. DNA of the CDR3: TGTGCCAGCAGCTTCCAACTAGGGTTGGGGGATACGCAGTATTTT.